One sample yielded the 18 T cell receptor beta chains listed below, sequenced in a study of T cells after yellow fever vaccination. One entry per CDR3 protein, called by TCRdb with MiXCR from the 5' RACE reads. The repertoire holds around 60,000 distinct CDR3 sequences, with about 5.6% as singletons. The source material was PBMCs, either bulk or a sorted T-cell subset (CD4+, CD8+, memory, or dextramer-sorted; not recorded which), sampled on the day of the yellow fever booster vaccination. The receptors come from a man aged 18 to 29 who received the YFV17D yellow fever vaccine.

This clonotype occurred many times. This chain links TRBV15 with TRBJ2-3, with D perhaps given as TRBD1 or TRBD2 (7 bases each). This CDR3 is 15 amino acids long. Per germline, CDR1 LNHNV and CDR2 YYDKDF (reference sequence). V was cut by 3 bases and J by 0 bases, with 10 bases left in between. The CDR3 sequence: CATSSQGGSTDTQYF. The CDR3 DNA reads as TGTGCCACCAGCAGCCAGGGGGGGAGCACAGATACGCAGTATTTT.

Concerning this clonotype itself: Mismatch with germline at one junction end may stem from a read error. The CDR3 loop reads CASSSVDSLDTQYF. CDR3 nucleotide sequence: TGTGCCAGCAGCTCGGTAGACTCGCTAGATACGCAGTATTTT. The V call is TRBV5-1, the J call TRBJ2-3; D not certain. This CDR3 has 14 amino acids. The germline gives CDR1 SGHRS, CDR2 YFSETQ.

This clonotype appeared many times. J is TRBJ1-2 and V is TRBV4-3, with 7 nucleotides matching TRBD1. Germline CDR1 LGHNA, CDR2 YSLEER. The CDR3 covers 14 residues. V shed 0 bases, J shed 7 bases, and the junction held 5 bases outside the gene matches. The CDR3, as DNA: TGCGCCAGCAGCCAAGATCGGGCAGGGGGTGGCTACACCTTC. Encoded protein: CASSQDRAGGGYTF.

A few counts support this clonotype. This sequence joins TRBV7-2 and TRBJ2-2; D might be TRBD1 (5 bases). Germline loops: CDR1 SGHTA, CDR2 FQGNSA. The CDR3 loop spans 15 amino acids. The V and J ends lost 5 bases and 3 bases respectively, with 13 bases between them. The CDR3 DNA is TGTGCCAGCAGCGGCAGGGTGGTGGACACCGGGGAGCTGTTTTTT. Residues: CASSGRVVDTGELFF.

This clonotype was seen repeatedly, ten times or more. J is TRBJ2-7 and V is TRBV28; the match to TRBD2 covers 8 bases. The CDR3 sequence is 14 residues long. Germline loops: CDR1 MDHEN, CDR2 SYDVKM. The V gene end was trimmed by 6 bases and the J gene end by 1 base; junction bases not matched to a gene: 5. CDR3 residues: CASSSTSGSYEQYV. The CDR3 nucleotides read TGTGCCAGCAGCTCTACTAGCGGATCCTACGAGCAGTACGTC.

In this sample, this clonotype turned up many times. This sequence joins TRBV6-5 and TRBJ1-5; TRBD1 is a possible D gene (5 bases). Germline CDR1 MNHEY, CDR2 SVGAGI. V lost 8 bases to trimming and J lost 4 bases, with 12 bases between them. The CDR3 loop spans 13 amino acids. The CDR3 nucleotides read TGTGCCAGCCGCGCGGGGGTGAATCAGCCCCAGCATTTT. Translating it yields CASRAGVNQPQHF.

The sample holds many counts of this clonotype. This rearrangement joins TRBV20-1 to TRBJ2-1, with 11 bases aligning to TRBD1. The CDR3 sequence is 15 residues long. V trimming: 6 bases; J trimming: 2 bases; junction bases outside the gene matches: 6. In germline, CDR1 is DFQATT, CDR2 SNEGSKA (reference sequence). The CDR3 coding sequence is TGCAGTGCCCGGGGACAGGGGGGTCCCTACAATGAGCAGTTCTTC. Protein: CSARGQGGPYNEQFF.

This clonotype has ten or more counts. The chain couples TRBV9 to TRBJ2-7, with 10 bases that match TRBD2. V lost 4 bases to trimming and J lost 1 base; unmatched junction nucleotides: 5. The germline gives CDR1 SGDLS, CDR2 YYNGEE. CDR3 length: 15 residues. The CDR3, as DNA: TGTGCCAGCAGCCCGAGCGGGGGGGGGTCCTACGAGCAGTACTTC. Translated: CASSPSGGGSYEQYF. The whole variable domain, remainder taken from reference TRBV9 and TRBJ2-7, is DSGVTQTPKHLITATGQRVTLRCSPRSGDLSVYWYQQSLDQGLQFLIQYYNGEERAKGNILERFSAQQFPDLHSELNLSSLELGDSALYFCASSPSGGGSYEQYFGPGTRLTVT.

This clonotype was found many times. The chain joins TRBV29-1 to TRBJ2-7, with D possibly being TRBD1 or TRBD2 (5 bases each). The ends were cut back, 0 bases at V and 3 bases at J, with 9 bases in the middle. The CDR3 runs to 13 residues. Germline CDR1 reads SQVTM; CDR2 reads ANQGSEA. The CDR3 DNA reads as TGCAGCGTTGAAGATGGGACGAGCTACGAGCAGTACTTC. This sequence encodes CSVEDGTSYEQYF.

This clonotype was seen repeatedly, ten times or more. Here the CDR3 reads CASSHFTSGGPETQYF. Written as DNA, the CDR3 is TGTGCCAGCAGCCATTTCACTAGCGGGGGACCAGAGACCCAGTACTTC. The genes are TRBV3-1 and TRBJ2-5; 11 nucleotides align to TRBD2. This CDR3 contains 16 residues. Germline V gene sequence: CDR1 LGHDT, CDR2 YNNKEL (reference sequence). J was trimmed by 4 bases and V by 3 bases; bases with no gene match: 7.

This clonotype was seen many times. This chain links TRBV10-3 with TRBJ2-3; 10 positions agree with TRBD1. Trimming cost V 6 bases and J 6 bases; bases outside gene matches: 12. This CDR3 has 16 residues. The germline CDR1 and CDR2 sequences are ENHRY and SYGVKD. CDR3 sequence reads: CAISGSGTGDLDTQYF. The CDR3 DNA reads TGTGCCATCAGCGGGAGCGGGACAGGGGATTTGGATACGCAGTATTTT.

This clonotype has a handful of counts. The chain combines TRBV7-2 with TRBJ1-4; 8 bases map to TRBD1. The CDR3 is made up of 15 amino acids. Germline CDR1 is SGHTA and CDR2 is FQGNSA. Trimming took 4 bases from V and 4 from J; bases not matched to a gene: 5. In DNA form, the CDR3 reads TGTGCCAGCAGCTCCCAGGGGGCCCTTAATGAAAAACTGTTTTTT. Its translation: CASSSQGALNEKLFF.

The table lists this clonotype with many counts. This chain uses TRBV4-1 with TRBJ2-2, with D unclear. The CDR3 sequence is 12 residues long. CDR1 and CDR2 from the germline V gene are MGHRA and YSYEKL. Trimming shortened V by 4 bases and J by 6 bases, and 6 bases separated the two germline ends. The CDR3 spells CASSRMSGELFF. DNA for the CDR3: TGCGCCAGCAGCCGCATGTCCGGGGAGCTGTTTTTT.

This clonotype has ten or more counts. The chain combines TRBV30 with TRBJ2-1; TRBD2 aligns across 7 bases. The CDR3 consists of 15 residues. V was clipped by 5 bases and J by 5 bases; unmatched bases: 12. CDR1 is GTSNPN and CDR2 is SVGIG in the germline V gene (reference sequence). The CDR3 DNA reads TGTGCCTGGTCCAGCGGGCTAGCGGATAACAATGAGCAGTTCTTC. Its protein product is CAWSSGLADNNEQFF.

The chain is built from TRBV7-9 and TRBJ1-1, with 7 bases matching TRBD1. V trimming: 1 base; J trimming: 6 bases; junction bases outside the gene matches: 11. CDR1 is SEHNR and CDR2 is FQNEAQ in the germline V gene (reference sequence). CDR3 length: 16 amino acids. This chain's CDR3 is CASSLVGGTEYSEAFF. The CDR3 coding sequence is TGTGCCAGCAGCTTAGTTGGGGGGACAGAATACTCTGAAGCTTTCTTT.

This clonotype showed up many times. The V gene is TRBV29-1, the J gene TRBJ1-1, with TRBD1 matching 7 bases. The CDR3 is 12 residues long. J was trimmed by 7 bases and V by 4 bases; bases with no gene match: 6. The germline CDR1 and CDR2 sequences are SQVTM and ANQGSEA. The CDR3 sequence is CSVAGGGHEAFF. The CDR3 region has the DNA TGCAGCGTTGCAGGGGGGGGACATGAAGCTTTCTTT.

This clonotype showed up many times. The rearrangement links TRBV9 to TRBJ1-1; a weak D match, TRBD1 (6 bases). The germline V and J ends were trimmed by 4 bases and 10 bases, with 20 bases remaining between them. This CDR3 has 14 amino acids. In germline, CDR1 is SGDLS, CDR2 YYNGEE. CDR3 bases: TGTGCCAGCAGCATCCCACGGGGGCAGGGAGGAGCTTTCTTT. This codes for CASSIPRGQGGAFF.

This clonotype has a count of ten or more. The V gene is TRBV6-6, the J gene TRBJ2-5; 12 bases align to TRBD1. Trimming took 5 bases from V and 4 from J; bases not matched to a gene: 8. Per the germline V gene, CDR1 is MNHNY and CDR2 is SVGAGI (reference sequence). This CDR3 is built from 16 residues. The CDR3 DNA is TGTGCCAGCAGTAGTACCGGGACAGGGGGCGTAGAGACCCAGTACTTC. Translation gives CASSSTGTGGVETQYF.